Following are 11 T cell receptor beta chains from one sample sequenced in a study of T-cell memory formation after mild COVID-19. TCRdb independently ran MiXCR on the 5' RACE reads; one entry per CDR3 protein. Of about 560,000 distinct CDR3 sequences listed, 20% to 25% were seen once; the top ten hold roughly 9.1%. Sequenced: PBMCs or a T cell subset sorted from them (not recorded which). All receptors derive from an adult woman who had mild COVID-19 (a few samples of this study predate the infection). Cell type and time point are not known.

This clonotype was counted only a few times. The chain joins TRBV12-3 or TRBV12-4 to TRBJ2-1; D call uncertain. The length of the CDR3 is 15 residues. The V gene lost 2 bases and the J gene lost 4 bases, with 12 bases spanning the gap. The CDR3 DNA reads as TGTGCCAGCAGTTTACTCCGGACCCAGTACAATGAGCAGTTCTTC. Its protein product is CASSLLRTQYNEQFF.

This clonotype was found many times. The gene calls are TRBV7-3 and TRBJ1-6; no definite D call. Germline V gene sequence: CDR1 SGHTA, CDR2 FQGTGA. This CDR3 contains 19 residues. Trimming stripped 9 bases from V and 0 bases from J, with 24 bases between. The CDR3 loop is CARNGWNSHSSSYNSPLHF. As DNA, the CDR3 is TGTGCCAGAAATGGGTGGAACAGCCACTCCAGCTCCTATAATTCACCCCTCCACTTT.

This sequence joins TRBV6-5 and TRBJ1-3; D not certain. From germline, CDR1 is MNHEY and CDR2 SVGAGI. CDR3 length: 13 amino acids. V was clipped by 8 bases and J by 0 bases, with 8 bases between them. The CDR3: CASRISSGNTIYF. The CDR3, as DNA: TGTGCCAGCCGAATCAGCTCTGGAAACACCATATATTTT.

The chain couples TRBV6-5 to TRBJ2-7; 9 bases match TRBD1. This CDR3 spans 16 amino acids. Unmatched junction bases numbered 11, after V lost 4 bases and J lost 4 bases. From germline, CDR1 is MNHEY and CDR2 SVGAGI. CDR3 sequence (DNA): TGTGCCAGCAGTTCGAACCGTCCCGGGACAGGGTACGAGCAGTACTTC. Amino acids: CASSSNRPGTGYEQYF.

The CDR3: CSAQDRNFNYGYTF. CDR3 sequence (DNA): TGCAGTGCTCAGGACAGGAACTTTAACTATGGCTACACCTTC. This rearrangement joins TRBV20-1 to TRBJ1-2; TRBD1 matches 7 bases. The CDR3 spans 14 residues. Germline CDR1 reads DFQATT; CDR2 reads SNEGSKA (reference sequence). Unmatched junction bases numbered 7, after V lost 5 bases and J lost 1 base.

This clonotype was observed many times. The rearrangement uses TRBV7-8 and TRBJ1-1; 7 bases line up with TRBD1. Germline CDR1 reads SGHVS; CDR2 reads FQNEAQ. V trimming: 5 bases; J trimming: 5 bases; junction bases outside the gene matches: 8. CDR3 size: 14 residues. For the CDR3, the DNA is TGTGCCAGCAGCACGGACAGGCGGGGGACTGAAGCTTTCTTT. Translating gives CASSTDRRGTEAFF. The variable domain in full, with the rest retrieved from reference TRBV7-8 and TRBJ1-1, is GAGVSQSPRYKVAKRGQDVALRCDPISGHVSLFWYQQALGQGPEFLTYFQNEAQLDKSGLPSDRFFAERPEGSVSTLKIQRTQQEDSAVYLCASSTDRRGTEAFFGQGTRLTVV.

This chain links TRBV18 with TRBJ1-2, with 7 nucleotides matching TRBD1. The V segment lost 5 bases and the J segment 4 bases; nucleotides outside the gene matches: 7. CDR3 length: 14 residues. In germline, CDR1 is KGHSH, CDR2 LQKENI. DNA for the CDR3: TGTGCCAGCTCAGCAAGACGGGACAGCTATGGCTACACCTTC. Translating it yields CASSARRDSYGYTF.

This clonotype was detected a few times. The CDR3 is CASSLQTASGGNTIYF. In DNA form, the CDR3 reads TGTGCCAGCAGCTTACAGACTGCATCAGGCGGAAACACCATATATTTT. The chain carries TRBV7-2 and TRBJ1-3; D gene unclear. In germline, CDR1 is SGHTA, CDR2 FQGNSA. V dropped 2 bases and J dropped 4 bases, with 15 bases sitting between them. The CDR3 loop spans 16 amino acids.

This chain uses TRBV2 with TRBJ2-1, with TRBD2 as a possible D gene (6 bases). The CDR3 runs 13 residues. The V gene's germline CDR1 is SNHLY and CDR2 FYNNEI. Trimming shortened V by 8 bases and J by 0 bases, and 8 bases separated the two germline ends. CDR3 amino acids: CASRTNSYNEQFF. As DNA, the CDR3 is TGTGCCAGCCGGACTAACTCCTACAATGAGCAGTTCTTC.

The chain combines TRBV6-4 with TRBJ1-1; no clear D. The V end was cut by 8 bases, the J end by 5 bases, with 24 bases between. The germline CDR1 and CDR2 sequences are MRHNA and SNTAGT. This CDR3 has 16 residues. The CDR3 is CASSQNLVSRETEAFF. DNA of the CDR3: TGTGCCAGCTCACAAAACCTCGTTTCCCGGGAGACTGAAGCTTTCTTT.

This chain uses TRBV20-1 with TRBJ2-5; no clear D gene. V was shortened by 6 bases and J by 4 bases, with 15 bases between the two germline ends. Germline CDR1 is DFQATT and CDR2 is SNEGSKA (reference sequence). The CDR3 loop spans 13 amino acids. For the CDR3, the DNA is TGCAGTGCCCGCACCCCCCAGTCAGAGACCCAGTACTTC. This sequence encodes CSARTPQSETQYF.